These 17 T cell receptor beta chains came from one sample sequenced in a study of cytomegalovirus exposure and HLA in healthy donors. Primers included in the PCR were 60 Vbeta and 13 Jbeta primers. The protocol was immunoSEQ multiplex PCR, while the TCRdb copy is restricted to in-frame clones and leaves out a portion. This sample carries 150,000 or so clones, over 65% of them seen once, and the ten largest clones take 3% to 3.5%. The sequenced material came from PBMCs. The receptors derive from a woman aged 40 to 50 in good health and CMV-seronegative.

V is TRBV6-1 and J is TRBJ1-2; D remains unclear. From germline, CDR1 is MNHNS and CDR2 SASEGT. V was pared by 7 bases and J by 2 bases, with 8 bases between. The CDR3 spans 12 residues. The DNA for the CDR3 is TGTGCCAGCACACAGAAAAACTATGGCTACACCTTC. It translates to CASTQKNYGYTF.

The chain recombines TRBV2 with TRBJ1-1; no reliable D call. Trimming left V 4 bases short and J 0 bases short, with 6 bases between. The CDR3 length is 13 residues. Germline assignment: CDR1 SNHLY and CDR2 FYNNEI. The CDR3 coding sequence is TGTGCCAGCAGTGGGGAGGTGAACACTGAAGCTTTCTTT. It translates to CASSGEVNTEAFF.

The chain uses TRBV19 and TRBJ1-5, with a weak D call TRBD1 (6 bases). Germline V gene sequence: CDR1 LNHDA, CDR2 SQIVND (reference sequence). There are 16 residues in the CDR3. Trimming removed 6 bases at V and 5 bases at J, with 20 bases between. Written as DNA, the CDR3 is TGTGCCAGTAGGACCTTAGGGGGGGTTGCGGATCAGCCCCAGCATTTT. Residues: CASRTLGGVADQPQHF.

The gene calls are TRBV19 and TRBJ1-5; D is undetermined. Deletions cut 3 bases from V and 9 bases from J, with 9 bases between. Germline assignment: CDR1 LNHDA and CDR2 SQIVND (reference sequence). The CDR3 totals 12 residues. As DNA, the CDR3 is TGTGCCAGTAGTATGCGGATAACGCCCCAGCATTTT. Translation: CASSMRITPQHF.

This sequence joins TRBV6-6 and TRBJ2-5; 11 bases are a match to TRBD2. With V trimmed by 6 bases and J by 2 bases, 5 bases remained unmatched. Looked up from germline, CDR1 is MNHNY and CDR2 is SVGAGI (reference sequence). The CDR3 contains 15 residues. Here the CDR3 DNA reads TGTGCCAGCAGAACTAGCGGGGGTAGGCAAGAGACCCAGTACTTC. It codes for CASRTSGGRQETQYF.

CDR3 residues: CASGGLMSSYEQYF. In DNA form, the CDR3 reads TGTGCCAGCGGGGGACTGATGAGCTCCTACGAGCAGTACTTC. This chain uses TRBV6-1 with TRBJ2-7, with D possibly matching TRBD2 (6 bases). V lost 8 bases and J 0 bases, leaving 14 bases between the germline ends. This CDR3 is 14 amino acids long. Germline V lookup: CDR1 MNHNS, CDR2 SASEGT.

The gene calls are TRBV6-1 and TRBJ2-7; possible D gene TRBD2, 6 bases. Germline V gene sequence: CDR1 MNHNS, CDR2 SASEGT. The germline V and J ends were trimmed by 4 bases and 3 bases, with 19 bases remaining between them. This CDR3 comprises 16 residues. CDR3 sequence (DNA): TGTGCCAGCAGTGCAGGGCCGCAGCGGGCGAACTACGAGCAGTACTTC. This gives the protein CASSAGPQRANYEQYF.

The chain combines TRBV5-4 with TRBJ2-2; 8 positions match TRBD2. Germline CDR1 reads SGHNT; CDR2 reads YYREEE (reference sequence). Trimming removed 4 bases from V and 4 bases from J; junction bases left unmatched: 9. The CDR3 contains 16 residues. The DNA for the CDR3 is TGTGCCAGCAGCCCGACCGGGACTAGGGGCACCGGGGAGCTGTTTTTT. It is translated as CASSPTGTRGTGELFF.

The chain couples TRBV7-2 to TRBJ2-1; D is possibly TRBD1 (6 bases). Trimming shortened V by 3 bases and J by 5 bases, and 14 bases separated the two germline ends. CDR3 size: 15 residues. CDR1 is SGHTA, CDR2 FQGNSA, per germline. The CDR3 spells CASSFRPGANNEQFF. The CDR3 bases are TGTGCCAGCAGCTTTCGACCAGGGGCCAACAATGAGCAGTTCTTC.

This chain joins TRBV6-1 and TRBJ2-3, with no clear D. Trimming cost V 6 bases and J 0 bases, with 13 bases left between them. Germline V gives CDR1 MNHNS, CDR2 SASEGT. The CDR3 extends over 15 amino acids. The CDR3 spells CASSKNQVSTDTQYF. The DNA of the CDR3 is TGTGCCAGCAGCAAGAACCAGGTTAGCACAGATACGCAGTATTTT.

This chain connects TRBV28 to TRBJ1-2; D unresolved. The length of the CDR3 is 17 residues. Trimming left V 3 bases short and J 0 bases short, with 17 bases between. The germline CDR1 and CDR2 sequences are MDHEN and SYDVKM. CDR3 protein: CASSLHSRAHANYGYTF. In nucleotides, the CDR3 is TGTGCCAGCAGTTTGCATTCGAGAGCTCACGCTAACTATGGCTACACCTTC.

This clone was picked up a small number of times. The rearrangement links TRBV15 to TRBJ1-1, with a tentative D call TRBD1 (5 bases). This CDR3 has 15 amino acids. Trimming removed 0 bases from V and 2 bases from J, with 10 bases in between. Germline CDR1 is LNHNV and CDR2 is YYDKDF (reference sequence). CDR3 sequence: CATSREGRRNTEAFF. DNA for the CDR3: TGTGCCACCAGCAGAGAGGGGCGGAGAAACACTGAAGCTTTCTTT.

This chain links TRBV7-6 with TRBJ2-1; TRBD1 is a possible D gene (5 bases). Germline V CDR1 and CDR2: SGHVS, FNYEAQ. V lost 6 bases and J lost 9, with 12 bases in between. The length of the CDR3 is 12 residues. CDR3 coding DNA: TGTGCCAGCAGATCAGGGTTCAGTGAGCAGTTCTTC. Translated: CASRSGFSEQFF.

The gene calls are TRBV28 and TRBJ1-1; the D gene is possibly TRBD1 (5 bases). Germline V lookup: CDR1 MDHEN, CDR2 SYDVKM. Trimming took 3 bases from V and 1 from J, leaving 9 bases between them. The CDR3 is 14 residues long. The chain's CDR3 is CASSFPTANTEAFF. The CDR3, as DNA: TGTGCCAGCAGTTTCCCGACAGCGAACACTGAAGCTTTCTTT.

The chain recombines TRBV7-8 with TRBJ1-5, with D unclear. Trimming pared 2 bases from V and 6 bases from J, leaving 20 bases between. The germline gives CDR1 SGHVS, CDR2 FQNEAQ. The CDR3 totals 17 residues. CDR3 sequence (DNA): TGTGCCAGCAGCTTATCGGCCAGACAAGATGTAGGTCAGCCCCAGCATTTT. Its protein is CASSLSARQDVGQPQHF.

A remark on this clone: This specimen includes other DNA sequences encoding the same CDR3. This chain connects TRBV19 to TRBJ1-2; 7 bases map to TRBD1. Per the germline V gene, CDR1 is LNHDA and CDR2 is SQIVND (reference sequence). V was clipped by 4 bases and J by 6 bases; unmatched bases: 2. CDR3 size: 12 residues. The CDR3: CASSRQGNGYTF. CDR3 nucleotide sequence: TGTGCCAGTAGTAGACAGGGAAATGGCTACACCTTC.

This clone was counted once. The J gene is TRBJ1-1, the V gene TRBV5-4; D not certain. This CDR3 is 14 amino acids long. Trimming removed 1 base from V and 1 base from J, with 8 bases in between. The germline V gene encodes CDR1 SGHNT and CDR2 YYREEE (reference sequence). The CDR3 DNA is TGTGCCAGCAGCTTGATTCTAGGGAACACTGAAGCTTTCTTT. It yields the protein CASSLILGNTEAFF.